The source of this TCR beta chain is a study of T cells after yellow fever vaccination. A single record per CDR3 protein comes from TCRdb applying MiXCR to the 5' RACE reads. The table records a few hundred thousand distinct CDR3 sequences, approximately 10% of them present only once. J lost 5 bases, V lost 5 bases, and 11 bases had no gene match. The CDR3 runs 15 residues. From germline, CDR1 is LNHDA and CDR2 SQIVND (reference sequence). This clonotype was sampled from a man between 18 and 29 years old who received the YFV17D yellow fever vaccine. The sequencing here drew on PBMCs, taken on the day of the first yellow fever vaccination. The chain combines TRBV19 with TRBJ1-1, with 7 bases aligning to TRBD1. CDR3: CASSPREGAKTEAFF. The DNA of the CDR3 is TGTGCCAGTAGTCCTAGGGAGGGGGCGAAGACTGAAGCTTTCTTT.